The 26 T cell receptor beta chains below all came from one sample that was sequenced in a study of cytomegalovirus exposure and HLA in healthy donors. Generated by immunoSEQ multiplex PCR, the TCRdb table keeps only in-frame clones and is missing some. Among about 200,000 clones listed, roughly 84% were seen once. The sequenced material came from PBMCs. The source is a young woman in good health and CMV-seropositive.

The rearrangement joins TRBV28 to TRBJ2-5, with D possibly being TRBD1 (5 bases). CDR1 and CDR2 from the germline V gene are MDHEN and SYDVKM. The V and J ends lost 1 base and 1 base respectively, with 13 bases between them. The CDR3 spans 16 residues. The DNA for the CDR3 is TGTGCCAGCAGTTTATCCCCAGGGTGGGTCCAAGAGACCCAGTACTTC. Its protein is CASSLSPGWVQETQYF.

V is TRBV27 and J is TRBJ2-3, with D tentatively TRBD2 (6 bases). This CDR3 has 18 residues. Germline values: CDR1 MNHEY, CDR2 SMNVEV (reference sequence). Trimming removed 6 bases from V and 0 bases from J, with 22 bases in between. Written as DNA, the CDR3 is TGTGCCAGCAGCACCCGGGACTTGGCCCCCACTAGCACAGATACGCAGTATTTT. Translating it yields CASSTRDLAPTSTDTQYF.

The chain combines TRBV5-1 with TRBJ2-7, with a weak D call TRBD2 (7 bases). Germline lookup yields CDR1 SGHRS and CDR2 YFSETQ. Trimming left V 0 bases short and J 2 bases short, with 12 bases between. This CDR3 region has 15 residues. The CDR3 DNA follows: TGCGCCAGCAGCTTGGGGAGGGGGAGGGCCTACGAGCAGTACTTC. Encoded protein: CASSLGRGRAYEQYF. Full variable domain (remainder filled in from reference TRBV5-1 and TRBJ2-7): KAGVTQTPRYLIKTRGQQVTLSCSPISGHRSVSWYQQTPGQGLQFLFEYFSETQRNKGNFPGRFSGRQFSNSRSEMNVSTLELGDSALYLCASSLGRGRAYEQYFGPGTRLTVT.

CDR3 protein: CASSPQGANVLTF. In DNA form, the CDR3 reads TGTGCCAGCAGCCCCCAAGGGGCCAACGTCCTGACTTTC. The J gene is TRBJ2-6, the V gene TRBV28; D gene uncertain. Germline V gene sequence: CDR1 MDHEN, CDR2 SYDVKM. V gave up 6 bases and J gave up 4 bases, with 7 bases separating them. This CDR3 has 13 residues.

V gene TRBV30 combines with J gene TRBJ2-7; tentatively, D is TRBD2 (6 bases). From germline, CDR1 is GTSNPN and CDR2 SVGIG (reference sequence). V was trimmed by 4 bases and J by 2 bases, leaving 12 bases between them. The CDR3 spans 13 residues. The CDR3 reads CAWTGGNTYEQYF. The CDR3 nucleotides are TGTGCCTGGACTGGGGGGAACACCTACGAGCAGTACTTC.

Turning to this clone: The junction departs from germline at one end; a sequencing error may be responsible. This sequence joins TRBV2 and TRBJ2-7; D uncertain. This CDR3 has 10 residues. Germline V gene data show CDR1 as SNHLY and CDR2 as FYNNEI. This CDR3 is CASTIEEFRF. The CDR3 DNA is TGTGCCAGCACGATAGAAGAATTTCGTTTC.

The chain has TRBV2 and TRBJ2-5, with D possibly matching TRBD2 (5 bases). Germline V CDR1 and CDR2: SNHLY, FYNNEI. This CDR3 is 13 amino acids long. With 6 bases removed from V and 1 base from J, the gap between germline ends came to 9 bases. This CDR3 is CASRPDFQETQYF. The CDR3 nucleotides are TGTGCCAGCAGGCCGGACTTCCAAGAGACCCAGTACTTC.

The chain links TRBV27 to TRBJ1-2; tentatively, D is TRBD1 (5 bases). Germline CDR1 reads MNHEY; CDR2 reads SMNVEV (reference sequence). The CDR3 has 13 residues. Trimming stripped 3 bases from V and 3 bases from J, with 8 bases between. The CDR3 DNA sequence: TGTGCCAGCAGTTTCGGGGGAGACTATGGCTACACCTTC. Protein: CASSFGGDYGYTF.

J is TRBJ1-2 and V is TRBV2; 7 nucleotides agree with TRBD1. Looked up from germline, CDR1 is SNHLY and CDR2 is FYNNEI. This CDR3 contains 14 residues. J gave up 2 bases and V 3 bases, and 3 bases lay outside the gene matches. The CDR3 DNA reads TGTGCCAGCAGTGACAAACAGGGGAACTATGGCTACACCTTC. Protein: CASSDKQGNYGYTF.

The CDR3 loop reads CASGLDAGQNYGYTF. The CDR3 nucleotides read TGTGCTAGTGGTTTGGACGCGGGACAGAACTATGGCTACACCTTC. The rearrangement uses TRBV12-5 and TRBJ1-2; 7 nucleotides match TRBD1. The CDR3 totals 15 residues. After removal of 1 base from V and 2 bases from J, the junction contained 4 bases not matched to a gene. CDR1 is LGHNT and CDR2 is FRNRAP in the germline V gene.

This chain joins TRBV19 and TRBJ1-2; weak D call: TRBD1 (5 bases). Trimming stripped 8 bases from V and 8 bases from J, with 18 bases between. The CDR3 contains 13 residues. Germline CDR1 LNHDA, CDR2 SQIVND (reference sequence). CDR3 protein: CASSVRDLGGYTF. For the CDR3, the DNA is TGTGCCAGTTCTGTCAGGGATTTGGGAGGCTACACCTTC.

The chain is built from TRBV4-1 and TRBJ1-1; TRBD1 might be the D (5 bases). The CDR3 is made up of 17 amino acids. Per germline, CDR1 MGHRA and CDR2 YSYEKL. V dropped 4 bases and J dropped 1 base, with 19 bases sitting between them. CDR3 loop: CASSPGRTEGRNTEAFF. The CDR3 region has the DNA TGCGCCAGCAGCCCGGGACGGACGGAGGGAAGGAACACTGAAGCTTTCTTT.

This clone was found once. This chain joins TRBV5-1 and TRBJ2-1; 10 bases map to TRBD1. With V trimmed by 4 bases and J by 9 bases, 19 bases remained unmatched. Germline CDR1 SGHRS, CDR2 YFSETQ. The CDR3 runs 18 residues. CDR3 protein: CASSPLAPGTGDSSEQFF. The CDR3 DNA reads TGCGCCAGCAGCCCACTTGCCCCCGGGACAGGGGATTCCAGTGAGCAGTTCTTC.

The chain combines TRBV4-1 with TRBJ2-7; the D gene is possibly TRBD2 (5 bases). Trimming took off 2 bases at V and 6 bases at J, with 14 bases between the two ends. The germline CDR1 and CDR2 sequences are MGHRA and YSYEKL. This CDR3 contains 14 residues. The CDR3 spells CASSQPGELAEQYF. CDR3 nucleotide sequence: TGCGCCAGCAGCCAACCCGGGGAGCTTGCCGAGCAGTACTTC.

This clone showed up just a few times. The chain employs TRBV19 and TRBJ1-2; weak D call: TRBD1 (5 bases). CDR3 length equals 15 residues. The germline CDR1 and CDR2 sequences are LNHDA and SQIVND (reference sequence). V was clipped by 6 bases and J by 2 bases, with 16 bases between them. The CDR3 loop is CASRGREPVNYGYTF. The DNA for the CDR3 is TGTGCCAGTAGGGGGCGGGAGCCCGTCAACTATGGCTACACCTTC.

The gene calls are TRBV6-1 and TRBJ2-1; D possibly corresponds to TRBD2 (6 bases). The ends were cut back, 3 bases at V and 4 bases at J, with 16 bases in the middle. The CDR3 sequence is 16 residues long. Germline-derived CDR1 and CDR2 are MNHNS and SASEGT. The CDR3 region has the DNA TGTGCCAGCAGTGAGAGCGCCGGGAGCTCGTACAATGAGCAGTTCTTC. Translated, it gives CASSESAGSSYNEQFF.

The chain combines TRBV6-5 with TRBJ1-4; possibly TRBD1 for D (6 bases). CDR1 and CDR2 from the germline V gene are MNHEY and SVGAGI. V was cut by 6 bases and J by 8 bases, with 19 bases left in between. The CDR3 loop spans 15 amino acids. CDR3 protein: CASSRGGAVGEKLFF. The CDR3 nucleotides are TGTGCCAGCAGCCGAGGGGGAGCGGTAGGAGAAAAACTGTTTTTT.

CDR3 sequence (DNA): TGTGCCAGCAGCCAAGCGTTAAGTAACGGCTACACCTTC. Translated, it gives CASSQALSNGYTF. The rearrangement uses TRBV16 and TRBJ1-2; unclear D gene. The germline gives CDR1 KGHSY, CDR2 FQNENV. This CDR3 is built from 13 residues. V dropped 2 bases and J dropped 8 bases, with 12 bases sitting between them. Drawing the rest from reference TRBV16 and TRBJ1-2, the complete variable domain is GEEVAQTPKHLVRGEGQKAKLYCAPIKGHSYVFWYQQVLKNEFKFLISFQNENVFDETGMPKERFSAKCLPNSPCSLEIQATKLEDSAVYFCASSQALSNGYTFGSGTRLTVV.

The CDR3, as DNA: TGTGCCAGCATACTGGACAGGGGGCTGGAGACCCAGTACTTC. It codes for CASILDRGLETQYF. The chain joins TRBV6-1 to TRBJ2-5, with 11 bases matching TRBD1. Germline loops: CDR1 MNHNS, CDR2 SASEGT. Germline trimming cut 7 bases from V and 5 bases from J; bases unmatched to any gene: 6. This CDR3 contains 14 residues.

The chain uses TRBV2 and TRBJ2-4; D is perhaps TRBD1 (6 bases). V lost 6 bases to trimming and J lost 9 bases, with 15 bases between them. Germline V gene lookup returns CDR1 SNHLY and CDR2 FYNNEI. The length of the CDR3 is 13 residues. The CDR3 nucleotides are TGTGCCAGCAGCGGGGACACCAGTGGCATTCAGTACTTC. It translates to CASSGDTSGIQYF. The complete variable domain, with remaining parts taken from reference TRBV2 and TRBJ2-4, reads EPEVTQTPSHQVTQMGQEVILRCVPISNHLYFYWYRQILGQKVEFLVSFYNNEISEKSEIFDDQFSVERPDGSNFTLKIRSTKLEDSAMYFCASSGDTSGIQYFGAGTRLSVL.

V and J are TRBV9 and TRBJ2-1; TRBD2 agrees at 9 bases. V was clipped by 0 bases and J by 3 bases; unmatched bases: 4. The CDR3 has 16 residues. Germline V gene sequence: CDR1 SGDLS, CDR2 YYNGEE. The CDR3 is CASSVGLAEHYNEQFF. DNA for the CDR3: TGTGCCAGCAGCGTAGGACTAGCGGAACACTACAATGAGCAGTTCTTC. Full variable domain (rest looked up from reference TRBV9 and TRBJ2-1): DSGVTQTPKHLITATGQRVTLRCSPRSGDLSVYWYQQSLDQGLQFLIQYYNGEERAKGNILERFSAQQFPDLHSELNLSSLELGDSALYFCASSVGLAEHYNEQFFGPGTRLTVL.

The rearrangement links TRBV6-5 to TRBJ1-5; possibly TRBD1 for D (5 bases). This CDR3 has 15 residues. V was clipped by 6 bases and J by 0 bases, with 12 bases between them. CDR1 and CDR2 (germline): MNHEY, SVGAGI. For the CDR3, the DNA is TGTGCCAGCAGGCGGGGACTTTATAGCAATCAGCCCCAGCATTTT. This sequence encodes CASRRGLYSNQPQHF.

The genes are TRBV7-8 and TRBJ2-1; 7 bases line up with TRBD2. CDR3 length equals 16 residues. Trimming removed 5 bases from V and 3 bases from J; junction bases left unmatched: 10. The germline gives CDR1 SGHVS, CDR2 FQNEAQ. DNA of the CDR3: TGTGCCAGCAGCCCTACGACTAGCCGAAACTACAATGAGCAGTTCTTC. This sequence encodes CASSPTTSRNYNEQFF.

CDR3 bases: TGTGCCTGCCAGACAGGGTTAGCCTACAATGAGCAGTTCTTC. This translates into CACQTGLAYNEQFF. This chain uses TRBV30 with TRBJ2-1; 7 bases match TRBD1. Germline trimming cut 6 bases from V and 2 bases from J; bases unmatched to any gene: 7. The CDR3 sequence is 14 residues long. CDR1 and CDR2 from the germline V gene are GTSNPN and SVGIG (reference sequence).

The chain recombines TRBV5-1 with TRBJ2-1; 9 nucleotides match TRBD2. With V trimmed by 7 bases and J by 8 bases, 13 bases remained unmatched. The germline CDR1 and CDR2 sequences are SGHRS and YFSETQ. This CDR3 comprises 15 residues. The CDR3 here is CASSQALAGRDEQFF. In DNA, the CDR3 is TGCGCCAGCTCTCAGGCACTAGCGGGTCGGGATGAGCAGTTCTTC.

The rearrangement uses TRBV19 and TRBJ1-1, with TRBD1 matching over 7 bases. From germline, CDR1 is LNHDA and CDR2 SQIVND (reference sequence). Trimming removed 6 bases from V and 5 bases from J; junction bases left unmatched: 15. There are 16 residues in the CDR3. CDR3 coding DNA: TGTGCCAGTAGCCTGGTGCCACAGGGGCGTTGGACTGAAGCTTTCTTT. This sequence encodes CASSLVPQGRWTEAFF.